Listed below are T cell receptor beta chains from one sample, sequenced in a study of molecular identifiers for immune sequencing clone quantification. TCRdb fed the PCR reads into MiXCR, producing one record per CDR3 protein. The table shows around 43,000 distinct CDR3 sequences, with less than 20% occurring only once. The sample comprised naive CD8+ T cells from blood, with Jurkat cell RNA spiked in. These receptors came from a human donor in good health. Some libraries in this study had Jurkat cell RNA spiked in. The CDR3 runs from the conserved cysteine through the conserved F or W. D genes are given only for firm matches. Clone size is given for some rows only: seen once, a few or many times, or a class if the clone is expanded.

many,TRBJ2-1,TRBD2,TRBV7-9,TGTGCCAGCAGCTTCGGGCTAGCGGGCAAGACCAACAATGAGCAGTTCTTC,CASSFGLAGKTNNEQFF
many,TRBJ2-7,TRBD2,TRBV20-1,TGCAGTGCTAGAGATCTGGGGCTAGCGGCCTACGAGCAGTACTTC,CSARDLGLAAYEQYF
many,TRBJ2-3,TRBD1,TRBV27,TGTGCCAGCTTCTGGACAGGGGGGGAATATACGCAGTATTTT,CASFWTGGEYTQYF
many,TRBJ2-7,TRBD1,TRBV19,TGTGCCAGTTCATTGACAGGGGGCCGAGAGCAGTACTTC,CASSLTGGREQYF
.,TRBJ2-3,.,TRBV6-6,TGTGCCAGCAGTTACTCGTTCACAGATACGCAGTATTTT,CASSYSFTDTQYF
many,TRBJ2-4,.,TRBV2,TGTGCCAGCAGTGAATATGAGGGTCAGTTAAACATTCAGTACTTC,CASSEYEGQLNIQYF
many,TRBJ2-3,TRBD2,TRBV2,TGTGCCAGCAGTGAACTAGCGGGAGCAGATACGCAGTATTTT,CASSELAGADTQYF
.,TRBJ2-3,.,TRBV7-9,TGTGCCAGCAGATCCCCTGCGGGTATATCTAGCACAGATACGCAGTATTTT,CASRSPAGISSTDTQYF
many,TRBJ2-7,TRBD2,TRBV7-2,TGTGCCAGCAGCCCGCCCGGGACTAGCGGGGGGAACTCCTACGAGCAGTACTTC,CASSPPGTSGGNSYEQYF
.,TRBJ2-3,TRBD1,TRBV5-3,TGTGCCAGCAGACGGGGACAGGACCGGCTCGATACGCAGTATTTT,CASRRGQDRLDTQYF
many,TRBJ2-3,.,TRBV7-8,TGTGCCAGCAGCTTACCCCGGAGGGGTGGACAGGTCACCACAGATACGCAGTATTTT,CASSLPRRGGQVTTDTQYF
many,TRBJ2-5,TRBD2,TRBV19,TGTGCCAGTAGTATGTCCGGACTAGCGGGAGAGGAGACCCAGTACTTC,CASSMSGLAGEETQYF
many,TRBJ1-4,TRBD1,TRBV5-5,TGTGCCAGCAGCTTGGAGGGGACAGTCGGGGAAAAACTGTTTTTT,CASSLEGTVGEKLFF
many,TRBJ2-7,.,TRBV6-5,TGTGCCAGCAGTTACGGTAGGGGGGGCTACGAGCAGTACTTC,CASSYGRGGYEQYF
many,TRBJ2-7,.,TRBV20-1,TGCAGTGCTAGTAGGCCTGGGTTGTGCGACGAGCAGTACTTC,CSASRPGLCDEQYF
many,TRBJ2-1,.,TRBV13,TGTGCCAGCAGCTCCGGTTTGGAGGGGAGAGAGTTCTTC,CASSSGLEGREFF
many,TRBJ2-5,.,TRBV13,TGTGCCAGCAGCTTATCAGTGTTCGCGGAGACCCAGTACTTC,CASSLSVFAETQYF
many,TRBJ2-7,TRBD2,TRBV11-2,TGTGCCAGCAGCCACTGGGGGAGCGGGAGCTACGAGCAGTACTTC,CASSHWGSGSYEQYF
many,TRBJ2-5,.,TRBV7-2,TGTGCCAGCAGCTCGGTGGAGGGTTGGAGGGAGACCCAGTACTTC,CASSSVEGWRETQYF
many,TRBJ2-3,.,TRBV10-3,TGTGCCATCAGTGAGTTCAGGGGGGCGGCAGATACGCAGTATTTT,CAISEFRGAADTQYF
many,TRBJ2-7,.,TRBV12-3/TRBV12-4,TGTGCCAGCAGTTTGGGGCAGGGAATCTATCAGTACGAGCAGTACTTC,CASSLGQGIYQYEQYF
.,TRBJ1-1,.,TRBV18,TGTGCCAGCTCACCTTCTAGTGGAGTTTATCGGGGTACTGAAGCTTTCTTT,CASSPSSGVYRGTEAFF
many,TRBJ2-7,TRBD1,TRBV4-3,TGCGCCAGCAGCCAAGATCGAGGCAGGGGGCCTTACGAGCAGTACTTC,CASSQDRGRGPYEQYF
many,TRBJ2-3,.,TRBV12-3/TRBV12-4,TGTGCCAGCAGTACAATCCCGGGGCTCTCCGCGGGCACAGATACGCAGTATTTT,CASSTIPGLSAGTDTQYF
medium-sized,TRBJ2-3,.,TRBV4-3,TGCGCCAGCAGCGCCCCTAGCACAGATACGCAGTATTTT,CASSAPSTDTQYF
many,TRBJ2-5,.,TRBV5-1,TGCGCCCTCCACCCCCGGGACCCAGGAGTCCAAGAGACCCAGTACTTC,CALHPRDPGVQETQYF
many,TRBJ1-1,TRBD1,TRBV7-9,TGTGCCAGCAGCCCGGGACAGGGGCAAGCTTTCTTT,CASSPGQGQAFF
many,TRBJ1-4,.,TRBV7-2,TGTGCCAGCAGCTTAGGAGTGCGGGGAATGGGTGAAAAACTGTTTTTT,CASSLGVRGMGEKLFF
many,TRBJ2-5,.,TRBV14,TGTGCCAGCAGCCAAGACGATCCAGGGTTTCAAGAGACCCAGTACTTC,CASSQDDPGFQETQYF
.,TRBJ2-5,.,TRBV27,TGTGCCAGCAGTTTATTGTCCAGACAAGAGGCCCAGTACTTC,CASSLLSRQEAQYF
many,TRBJ1-4,.,TRBV7-6,TGTGCCAGCAGCTTATCGGTGAATGAAAAACTGTTTTTT,CASSLSVNEKLFF
many,TRBJ2-7,.,TRBV4-1,TGCGCCAGCAGCCAAGGACCAAGTCTGCTCCTCGAGCAGTACTTC,CASSQGPSLLLEQYF
many,TRBJ1-1,.,TRBV12-3/TRBV12-4,TGTGCCAGCAGCCGGGACGCGTCCCAAGCTTTCTTT,CASSRDASQAFF
many,TRBJ1-3,.,TRBV4-2,TGTGCCAGCAGCCTCAATAGCTTTGGAAACACCATATATTTT,CASSLNSFGNTIYF
many,TRBJ2-3,.,TRBV19,TGTGCCACCAGGGCCCCAGATACGCAGTATTTT,CATRAPDTQYF
many,TRBJ2-2,TRBD1,TRBV3-1,TGTGCCAGCAGCCCTAGGACAGGGAACACCGGGGAGCTGTTTTTT,CASSPRTGNTGELFF
many,TRBJ1-3,TRBD1,TRBV23-1,TGCGCCAGCAGTCCGAAACCGGGACAGGGGGTCGCTGGAAACACCATATATTTT,CASSPKPGQGVAGNTIYF
many,TRBJ1-1,.,TRBV28,TGTGCCAGCATAGACACCGGCACTGAAGCTTTCTTT,CASIDTGTEAFF
many,TRBJ1-5,TRBD1,TRBV6-2/TRBV6-3,TGTGCCAGCAGGCTGACAGGGGAAATAGAGCCCCAGCATTTT,CASRLTGEIEPQHF
.,TRBJ2-7,.,TRBV4-3,TGCGCCAGCAGCCAAGACGCCAGTCGACCGGGACTTGCATACGAGCAGTACTTC,CASSQDASRPGLAYEQYF
medium-sized,TRBJ1-5,.,TRBV6-5,TGTGCCAGCAGACGGACACGAAGGAAGGGTCAGCCCCAGCATTTT,CASRRTRRKGQPQHF
.,TRBJ2-3,TRBD1,TRBV28,TGTGCCAGCATTTCGGGGACAGGCACAGATACGCAGTATTTT,CASISGTGTDTQYF
many,TRBJ2-7,TRBD1,TRBV7-2,TGTGCCAGCAGCGCAGAAGGGACAGGGGGTTGGTACGAGCAGTACTTC,CASSAEGTGGWYEQYF
many,TRBJ2-3,TRBD2,TRBV4-3,TGCGCCAGCAGCCCGGAAACCATAGCGGGAGGGGGCACAGATACGCAGTATTTT,CASSPETIAGGGTDTQYF
many,TRBJ2-5,TRBD1,TRBV28,TGTGCCAGCAGCTCCGGGACAGAAGAGACCCAGTACTTC,CASSSGTEETQYF
.,TRBJ2-1,.,TRBV2,TGTGCCAGCAAGGCTTGGTTTCATGAGCAGTTCTTC,CASKAWFHEQFF
many,TRBJ1-5,.,TRBV19,TGTGCCAGTAGTAGGGACCGCGAGTGGCCTCAGCCCCAGCATTTT,CASSRDREWPQPQHF
many,TRBJ2-5,.,TRBV19,TGTGCCAGTAGTATCGACCTTAGCCCGGGGAGCCAAGAGACCCAGTACTTC,CASSIDLSPGSQETQYF
many,TRBJ2-3,.,TRBV14,TGTGCCAGCAGCCAAAAATTTGAGCAAATTACGCAGTATTTT,CASSQKFEQITQYF
many,TRBJ2-3,TRBD2,TRBV28,TGTGCCAGCAGTTTTAGGCGGGGGAGCACAGATACGCAGTATTTT,CASSFRRGSTDTQYF
.,TRBJ2-5,.,TRBV4-1,TGCGCCAGCAGCCAAGATAGCGTAGCCCAGTACTTC,CASSQDSVAQYF
many,TRBJ2-7,TRBD1,TRBV5-5,TGTGCCAGCAGCTTGGGACAGGGTCTCTACGAGCAGTACTTC,CASSLGQGLYEQYF
.,TRBJ2-3,.,TRBV7-2,TGTGCCAGCAGCCTCCGACAGACAAGCACAGATACGCAGTATTTT,CASSLRQTSTDTQYF